This entry lists 2 T cell receptor beta chains sequenced from one sample in a study of technical replicates of blood from four donors. The method was immunoSEQ multiplex PCR; TCRdb's version includes in-frame clones alone and lacks a portion of them. The sample holds tens of thousands of clones, around 94% seen once. Sample: T cells isolated from PBMCs. The receptors shown here come from a human donor in good health.

V gene TRBV19 combines with J gene TRBJ2-2, with 10 positions matching TRBD2. The V gene end was trimmed by 4 bases and the J gene end by 4 bases; junction bases not matched to a gene: 3. CDR3 length: 15 amino acids. Germline V gene lookup returns CDR1 LNHDA and CDR2 SQIVND (reference sequence). This chain's CDR3 is CASSRGLAFTGELFF. CDR3 coding DNA: TGTGCCAGTAGTAGGGGACTAGCGTTCACCGGGGAGCTGTTTTTT.

This clone came up a few times. The chain is built from TRBV6-4 and TRBJ2-3; possible D gene TRBD2, 6 bases. Germline loops: CDR1 MRHNA, CDR2 SNTAGT. V was shortened by 0 bases and J by 4 bases, with 8 bases between the two germline ends. CDR3 length: 14 residues. The CDR3 here is CASSDSWEADTQYF. The CDR3 DNA reads as TGTGCCAGCAGTGACTCATGGGAGGCAGATACGCAGTATTTT.